Each of the 20 T cell receptor beta chains below was sequenced from the same sample in a study of T cells in Graves' hyperthyroidism and ophthalmopathy. Researchers amplified the TCR beta CDR3 regions from RNA transcripts. First-round RT-PCR targeting the TCR CDR3 was performed with the HTBI primer set. TCRdb fed the multiplex PCR reads into MiXCR, producing one record per CDR3 protein. The repertoire holds a few hundred thousand distinct CDR3 sequences, just over 45% seen once, with roughly 8.2% in the top ten. Specimen: peripheral blood or thyroid tissue (not recorded which). The receptors derive from a woman aged 18-30 years with Graves' hyperthyroidism.

The rearrangement joins TRBV7-9 to TRBJ2-5; D possibly corresponds to TRBD2 (7 bases). Trimming removed 6 bases at V and 5 bases at J, with 16 bases between. The CDR3 totals 14 residues. CDR1 is SEHNR and CDR2 is FQNEAQ in the germline V gene (reference sequence). The chain's CDR3 is CASSIGGGGETQYF. The DNA for the CDR3 is TGTGCCAGCAGTATAGGGGGAGGGGGTGAGACCCAGTACTTC.

This clonotype was found many times. The chain recombines TRBV2 with TRBJ1-2; D possibly corresponds to TRBD1 (5 bases). The CDR3 is made up of 15 amino acids. Trimming stripped 3 bases from V and 1 base from J, with 12 bases between. The germline V gene encodes CDR1 SNHLY and CDR2 FYNNEI. The CDR3: CASSDLGGYNYGYTF. CDR3 nucleotides: TGTGCCAGCAGTGATCTGGGGGGTTATAACTATGGCTACACCTTC. Complete variable domain (other parts from reference TRBV2 and TRBJ1-2): EPEVTQTPSHQVTQMGQEVILRCVPISNHLYFYWYRQILGQKVEFLVSFYNNEISEKSEIFDDQFSVERPDGSNFTLKIRSTKLEDSAMYFCASSDLGGYNYGYTFGSGTRLTVV.

There are a few counts of this clonotype. The rearrangement joins TRBV30 to TRBJ2-7; a weak D match, TRBD1 (5 bases). This CDR3 spans 11 amino acids. CDR1 GTSNPN and CDR2 SVGIG come from the germline V gene (reference sequence). The ends were cut back, 7 bases at V and 7 bases at J, with 14 bases in the middle. CDR3 DNA sequence: TGTGCCTTGGACACCCTGGGAGAGCAGTACTTC. Its protein is CALDTLGEQYF.

V is TRBV19 and J is TRBJ1-3; D is possibly TRBD1 (5 bases). The CDR3 is 13 amino acids. V dropped 4 bases and J dropped 8 bases, with 12 bases sitting between them. Germline V lookup: CDR1 LNHDA, CDR2 SQIVND (reference sequence). The CDR3 nucleotides read TGTGCCAGTAGTAGACAGCATGGCTACACCATATATTTT. Residues: CASSRQHGYTIYF.

This clonotype was found many times. This rearrangement joins TRBV12-3 or TRBV12-4 to TRBJ2-7, with TRBD2 matching over 7 bases. CDR3 size: 13 residues. V dropped 3 bases and J dropped 7; count of bases not matched to a gene: 6. In nucleotides, the CDR3 is TGTGCCAGCAGTTTGTCATTCGGGAGGGAGCAGTACTTC. Amino acid sequence: CASSLSFGREQYF.

The chain carries TRBV24-1 and TRBJ2-1; D unclear. The germline V and J ends were trimmed by 6 bases and 3 bases, with 14 bases remaining between them. CDR3 length: 15 residues. The V gene's germline CDR1 is KGHDR and CDR2 SFDVKD. CDR3 bases: TGTGCCACCAGTTCCAAGGAAGACGGCTACAATGAGCAGTTCTTC. Translation: CATSSKEDGYNEQFF.

This clonotype was detected a few times. A junction end diverges from the germline sequence, so it may reflect a read error. The chain carries TRBV10-2 and TRBJ2-7; D perhaps matches TRBD2 (5 bases). CDR3 length: 15 amino acids. CDR1 WSHSY and CDR2 SAAADI come from the germline V gene. The CDR3 DNA is TGTGCCAGCAGCCAAGATGTAGCGCTCTCCTACGAGCAGTACTTC. It specifies CASSQDVALSYEQYF.

There are a few counts of this clonotype. The chain carries TRBV24-1 and TRBJ2-5; a possible D gene is TRBD1 (6 bases). Germline V lookup: CDR1 KGHDR, CDR2 SFDVKD. The CDR3 is 15 residues long. Trimming left V 2 bases short and J 1 base short, with 10 bases between. The CDR3 sequence: CATSDSGHTQETQYF. CDR3 nucleotide sequence: TGTGCCACCAGTGATTCGGGACATACCCAAGAGACCCAGTACTTC.

The V gene is TRBV24-1, the J gene TRBJ1-2; possible D gene TRBD1, 5 bases. V was pared by 7 bases and J by 5 bases, with 16 bases between. There are 14 residues in the CDR3. Germline V gene data show CDR1 as KGHDR and CDR2 as SFDVKD. Here the CDR3 reads CATRDTLDLYGYTF. The CDR3 coding sequence is TGTGCCACCAGGGACACCCTTGACCTTTATGGCTACACCTTC.

At least ten counts were recorded for this clonotype. This rearrangement joins TRBV7-9 to TRBJ1-4, with D possibly matching TRBD1 (5 bases). The V and J ends lost 5 bases and 3 bases respectively, with 16 bases between them. CDR3 size: 16 residues. Germline CDR1 SEHNR, CDR2 FQNEAQ (reference sequence). The chain's CDR3 is CASSTPAGGANEKLFF. The CDR3 nucleotides are TGTGCCAGCAGCACCCCGGCGGGGGGGGCTAATGAAAAACTGTTTTTT. The complete variable domain, with remaining parts taken from reference TRBV7-9 and TRBJ1-4, reads DTGVSQNPRHKITKRGQNVTFRCDPISEHNRLYWYRQTLGQGPEFLTYFQNEAQLEKSRLLSDRFSAERPKGSFSTLEIQRTEQGDSAMYLCASSTPAGGANEKLFFGSGTQLSVL.

The chain uses TRBV12-3 or TRBV12-4 and TRBJ2-5, with D possibly TRBD2 on 5 matching bases. Between the trimmed V and J ends, which lost 1 base and 4 bases, there was a span of 7 bases. This CDR3 has 13 amino acids. This CDR3 is CASSLESGETQYF. The CDR3 DNA is TGTGCCAGCAGTTTAGAGAGCGGAGAGACCCAGTACTTC.

This clonotype was detected many times. This chain uses TRBV25-1 with TRBJ2-7; maybe TRBD1 (6 bases). Between the trimmed V and J ends, which lost 7 bases and 1 base, there was a span of 11 bases. CDR1 is MGHDK, CDR2 SYGVNS, per germline. There are 13 residues in the CDR3. CDR3 DNA sequence: TGTGCCAGCAACGACAGGTTTTCCTACGAGCAGTACTTC. This codes for CASNDRFSYEQYF.

This clonotype has ten or more counts. The gene calls are TRBV5-5 and TRBJ1-4; no clear D gene. In germline, CDR1 is SGHKS, CDR2 YYEKEE (reference sequence). V lost 0 bases to trimming and J lost 4 bases, with 10 bases between them. The CDR3 is 15 residues long. CDR3 coding DNA: TGTGCCAGCAGCTTGGTACATCTTATTAATGAAAAACTGTTTTTT. Translation gives CASSLVHLINEKLFF.

V usage is TRBV29-1 and J usage is TRBJ2-7, with TRBD1 as a possible D gene (6 bases). The germline CDR1 and CDR2 sequences are SQVTM and ANQGSEA. This CDR3 contains 11 residues. V was cut by 8 bases and J by 0 bases, with 8 bases left in between. The CDR3 DNA reads TGCAGCCGGGACAACTCCTACGAGCAGTACTTC. It codes for CSRDNSYEQYF.

The table lists this clonotype with many counts. The chain has TRBV5-4 and TRBJ2-1, with D maybe TRBD2 (6 bases). Germline V gene data show CDR1 as SGHNT and CDR2 as YYREEE (reference sequence). The ends were cut back, 4 bases at V and 10 bases at J, with 18 bases in the middle. The CDR3 covers 14 residues. The CDR3 coding sequence is TGTGCCAGCAGCCCAGAGACTAGGGTCAGGGAGCAGTTCTTC. As protein: CASSPETRVREQFF. Full variable domain (rest looked up from reference TRBV5-4 and TRBJ2-1): ETGVTQSPTHLIKTRGQQVTLRCSSQSGHNTVSWYQQALGQGPQFIFQYYREEENGRGNFPPRFSGLQFPNYSSELNVNALELDDSALYLCASSPETRVREQFFGPGTRLTVL.

The chain joins TRBV12-3 or TRBV12-4 to TRBJ1-3; weak D call: TRBD1 (5 bases). The V and J ends lost 1 base and 8 bases respectively, with 18 bases between them. The CDR3 length is 16 residues. CDR3 amino acids: CASSLDQGNYGYTIYF. The CDR3 nucleotides read TGTGCCAGCAGTTTAGATCAGGGCAACTATGGCTACACCATATATTTT.

Turning to this clonotype: The conserved phenylalanine or tryptophan is not found at the CDR3 terminus, so this likely reflects a read error. No DNA is shown, since the ends of the CDR3 on it are uncertain; the CDR3 is the one TCRdb lists. The V gene is TRBV19, the J gene TRBJ2-1; the D segment call TRBD1 is taken from the table without a DNA check. CDR1 is LNHDA and CDR2 is SQIVND in the germline V gene (reference sequence). Inclusive of both ends, the CDR3 amounts to 11 amino acids. The CDR3: CASSMKGLSPV.

This clonotype was detected ten times or more. V and J are TRBV4-2 and TRBJ2-7; 9 positions agree with TRBD1. This CDR3 contains 15 residues. V shed 0 bases, J shed 6 bases, and the junction held 6 bases outside the gene matches. Germline CDR1 LGHNA, CDR2 YNFKEQ. CDR3 amino acids: CASSQDEDRGSEQYF. The CDR3 nucleotides read TGTGCCAGCAGCCAAGACGAGGACAGGGGTTCCGAGCAGTACTTC.

In the case of this clonotype: This may stem from a read error, because a much larger clone lies one nucleotide away. This chain links TRBV11-2 with TRBJ2-5, with 10 bases matching TRBD2. Germline assignment: CDR1 SGHAT and CDR2 FQNNGV. The CDR3 is 16 amino acids. Here the CDR3 reads CAGSLSPTSGQETQYF. CDR3 sequence (DNA): TGTGCCGGCAGTCTCTCCCCGACTAGCGGGCAAGAGACCCAGTACTTC.

This clonotype was observed a handful of times. The chain employs TRBV2 and TRBJ1-5, with TRBD1 identical over 7 bases. Losses at the gene ends were 8 bases for V and 0 bases for J; bases not matched to a gene: 16. Germline lookup yields CDR1 SNHLY and CDR2 FYNNEI. This CDR3 is 18 amino acids long. The CDR3 nucleotides read TGTGCCAGCTCACCACGGGGACAGCAAAGAGATAGCAATCAGCCCCAGCATTTT. It is translated as CASSPRGQQRDSNQPQHF.